This TCR beta chain came from a study of T cells in Graves' hyperthyroidism and ophthalmopathy. Study-wide points: In validation, the model predicted ophthalmopathy. These predictions came a median about 6.8 months before onset.

Comment on this clonotype: The antigen is not known. Since a much larger clone is just one base distant, this may be a read error.

Researchers amplified the TCR beta CDR3 regions from RNA transcripts. Primed by the HTBI set, a first-round RT-PCR was run on the TCR CDR3. TCRdb re-called the multiplex PCR reads with MiXCR, one entry per CDR3 protein. The repertoire holds around 450,000 distinct CDR3 sequences, with roughly 13% as singletons. Stability of Graves' hyperthyroidism was defined as absent ophthalmopathy progression within 18 months. The length of the CDR3 is 18 residues. Germline-derived CDR1 and CDR2 are MNHEY and SVGEGT. The J segment lost 10 bases and the V segment lost 1 base, leaving 10 bases of the junction unmatched.

This chain links TRBV6-2 or TRBV6-3 with TRBJ2-1; 16 bases are a match to TRBD2. This TCR came from a woman under 30 with Graves' hyperthyroidism. The sample taken for sequencing was blood. The CDR3 here is CASSYLGLAGGPYHEQFF. The CDR3 DNA is TGTGCCAGCAGTTACTTGGGACTAGCGGGAGGGCCTTACCACGAGCAGTTCTTC.